The 22 T cell receptor beta chains listed next were all sequenced from one sample in a study of OX40 agonist ivuxolimab in advanced cancers. Sequencing was performed with immunoSEQ multiplex PCR; in TCRdb, only in-frame clones are kept and a portion is missing. The sample yields about 85,000 clones, 86% seen once. The source was CD4+ or CD8+ T cells sorted from blood, collected in a trial of the OX40 agonist ivuxolimab. These TCRs come from an adult with an advanced solid tumor such as melanoma, head and neck, liver or kidney cancer.

The V call is TRBV19, the J call TRBJ1-5; D is possibly TRBD1 (5 bases). Trimming took off 4 bases at V and 5 bases at J, with 9 bases between the two ends. The CDR3 is 13 amino acids. Germline CDR1 and CDR2: LNHDA and SQIVND (reference sequence). Here the CDR3 reads CASSTTGDQPQHF. CDR3 coding DNA: TGTGCCAGTAGTACTACAGGAGATCAGCCCCAGCATTTT.

The chain joins TRBV11-3 to TRBJ2-1, with TRBD1 as a possible D gene (5 bases). V was cut by 0 bases and J by 8 bases, with 17 bases left in between. CDR3 length: 16 amino acids. Germline loops: CDR1 SGHNT, CDR2 YENEEA. CDR3 DNA: TGTGCCAGCAGCTTAGATCTCTCTGCAGGGCCCGATGAGCAGTTCTTC. Protein sequence: CASSLDLSAGPDEQFF.

This sequence joins TRBV7-9 and TRBJ1-4, with a possible D match to TRBD1 (5 bases). Between the trimmed V and J ends, which lost 7 bases and 7 bases, there was a span of 13 bases. The CDR3 totals 13 residues. Germline V gene lookup returns CDR1 SEHNR and CDR2 FQNEAQ (reference sequence). The CDR3 nucleotides read TGTGCCAGCATCCCCAGGGCTGGTGAAAAACTGTTTTTT. Its translation is CASIPRAGEKLFF.

The chain employs TRBV5-6 and TRBJ2-1, with 10 positions matching TRBD1. Unmatched junction bases numbered 13, after V lost 7 bases and J lost 9 bases. The germline V gene encodes CDR1 SGHDT and CDR2 YYEEEE. The CDR3 covers 15 residues. In DNA, the CDR3 is TGTGCCAGCCGTCCGGGACAGGGGACCTTAAGTGAGCAGTTCTTC. It codes for CASRPGQGTLSEQFF.

The chain has TRBV11-2 and TRBJ1-6; TRBD1 matches 7 bases. The ends lost 3 bases at V and 8 bases at J; junction bases unmatched: 7. CDR3 size: 15 residues. Germline CDR1 is SGHAT and CDR2 is FQNNGV. CDR3 protein: CASSFRSGTDSPLHF. CDR3 coding DNA: TGTGCCAGCAGCTTCCGATCCGGGACAGATTCACCCCTCCACTTT.

V and J are TRBV4-3 and TRBJ2-2; D perhaps matches TRBD2 (6 bases). The ends were cut back, 2 bases at V and 1 base at J, with 17 bases in the middle. Germline loops: CDR1 LGHNA, CDR2 YSLEER. The CDR3 has 18 residues. The CDR3 spells CASSQLTWEDLNTGELFF. DNA for the CDR3: TGCGCCAGCAGCCAACTAACTTGGGAGGATCTGAACACCGGGGAGCTGTTTTTT.

The table lists this clone with a few counts. The rearrangement links TRBV28 to TRBJ2-3; TRBD2 matches at 11 bases. The V gene end was trimmed by 4 bases and the J gene end by 5 bases; junction bases not matched to a gene: 11. The germline gives CDR1 MDHEN, CDR2 SYDVKM. CDR3 size: 17 residues. CDR3 coding DNA: TGTGCCAGCAGTTCTCCTAGCGGGGGGCACGGAGGAGATACGCAGTATTTT. Amino acids: CASSSPSGGHGGDTQYF.

The CDR3 sequence is CASTPPGLAYNEQFF. In nucleotides, the CDR3 is TGTGCCAGCACTCCACCGGGACTAGCCTACAATGAGCAGTTCTTC. The chain is built from TRBV6-5 and TRBJ2-1; TRBD2 aligns across 8 bases. Germline lookup yields CDR1 MNHEY and CDR2 SVGAGI. Trimming at V came to 7 bases and at J to 2 bases, leaving 7 bases not matched to a gene. The CDR3 is 15 amino acids.

This sequence joins TRBV9 and TRBJ2-7; the D call may be TRBD1 or TRBD2 (6 bases each). The V end was cut by 2 bases, the J end by 7 bases, with 16 bases between. Germline CDR1 reads SGDLS; CDR2 reads YYNGEE. This CDR3 contains 14 residues. The CDR3 DNA sequence: TGTGCCAGCAGCGTCTCCGGTGGGGGGCGGGAGCAGTACTTC. Translation gives CASSVSGGGREQYF.

The gene calls are TRBV7-2 and TRBJ2-7; 10 bases match TRBD1. The CDR3 consists of 15 residues. Germline CDR1 SGHTA, CDR2 FQGNSA. V lost 1 base and J lost 7; bases outside the gene matches: 7. CDR3 DNA sequence: TGTGCCAGCAGCTTAGGAGGGACAGGGGCGTTTGAGCAGTACTTC. It specifies CASSLGGTGAFEQYF. Drawing the rest from reference TRBV7-2 and TRBJ2-7, the complete variable domain is GAGVSQSPSNKVTEKGKDVELRCDPISGHTALYWYRQSLGQGLEFLIYFQGNSAPDKSGLPSDRFSAERTGGSVSTLTIQRTQQEDSAVYLCASSLGGTGAFEQYFGPGTRLTVT.

This chain links TRBV6-5 with TRBJ2-7; the match to TRBD2 covers 8 bases. The V gene's germline CDR1 is MNHEY and CDR2 SVGAGI. The CDR3 loop spans 14 amino acids. V lost 6 bases to trimming and J lost 4 bases; unmatched junction nucleotides: 8. The CDR3 sequence: CASRSGGGIYEQYF. In DNA form, the CDR3 reads TGTGCCAGCAGATCAGGCGGGGGGATATACGAGCAGTACTTC.

The CDR3 nucleotides are TGTGCCAGCAGCCCCCGTCGAGGGGACACTGAAGCTTTCTTT. It specifies CASSPRRGDTEAFF. The genes are TRBV11-2 and TRBJ1-1, with a weak D call TRBD1 (5 bases). CDR3 length equals 14 residues. Between the trimmed V and J ends, which lost 5 bases and 3 bases, there was a span of 13 bases. Germline lookup yields CDR1 SGHAT and CDR2 FQNNGV.

V and J are TRBV27 and TRBJ1-1; 8 positions agree with TRBD1. CDR1 and CDR2 (germline): MNHEY, SMNVEV (reference sequence). This CDR3 is built from 13 residues. J was trimmed by 4 bases and V by 4 bases; bases with no gene match: 2. The CDR3 region is CASSYGQGTEAFF. Here the CDR3 DNA reads TGTGCCAGCAGTTACGGACAGGGCACTGAAGCTTTCTTT.

The V call is TRBV5-1, the J call TRBJ2-2, with 10 bases fitting TRBD1. Germline V gives CDR1 SGHRS, CDR2 YFSETQ. J gave up 5 bases and V 1 base, and 8 bases lay outside the gene matches. There are 17 residues in the CDR3. CDR3 region: CASSLSPGQGRTGELFF. The CDR3 region has the DNA TGCGCCAGCAGCTTGTCACCGGGACAGGGGAGGACCGGGGAGCTGTTTTTT.

This clone was found a few times. The chain is built from TRBV19 and TRBJ1-5; D is undetermined. The germline V gene has CDR1 LNHDA and CDR2 SQIVND (reference sequence). Between the trimmed V and J ends, which lost 4 bases and 0 bases, there was a span of 16 bases. CDR3 size: 17 residues. The CDR3 nucleotides read TGTGCCAGTAGTAAATTACCTAACTCCAATAGCAATCAGCCCCAGCATTTT. Residues: CASSKLPNSNSNQPQHF.

CDR3 amino acids: CASSTRDRGGEKLFF. Written as DNA, the CDR3 is TGTGCCAGCAGTACTCGGGACAGGGGAGGTGAAAAACTGTTTTTT. The rearrangement uses TRBV28 and TRBJ1-4; 10 bases line up with TRBD1. Germline assignment: CDR1 MDHEN and CDR2 SYDVKM. V was pared by 5 bases and J by 7 bases, with 7 bases of the junction left unmatched. The CDR3 sequence is 15 residues long.

V usage is TRBV5-1 and J usage is TRBJ1-2; D possibly corresponds to TRBD1 (5 bases). This CDR3 spans 13 amino acids. Germline V gene data show CDR1 as SGHRS and CDR2 as YFSETQ. Trimming removed 0 bases at V and 8 bases at J, with 11 bases between. The CDR3 loop reads CASSLEGAVGYTF. CDR3 nucleotide sequence: TGCGCCAGCAGCTTGGAAGGGGCCGTCGGCTACACCTTC.

The chain recombines TRBV29-1 with TRBJ2-3; D gene ambiguous. Trimming removed 4 bases from V and 3 bases from J, with 8 bases in between. The CDR3 consists of 12 residues. CDR1 is SQVTM and CDR2 is ANQGSEA in the germline V gene. Here the CDR3 reads CSVGEATDTQYF. The CDR3 nucleotides read TGCAGCGTTGGCGAGGCAACAGATACGCAGTATTTT.

The chain employs TRBV5-1 and TRBJ2-7; D unclear. The V and J ends lost 4 bases and 0 bases respectively, with 20 bases between them. The CDR3 is 17 amino acids. CDR1 is SGHRS, CDR2 YFSETQ, per germline. CDR3 bases: TGCGCCAGCAGCCCAAGAAGGCCAGAAGAAAGCTCCTACGAGCAGTACTTC. Its translation: CASSPRRPEESSYEQYF.

J is TRBJ2-3 and V is TRBV19, with D unresolved. The CDR3 contains 13 residues. Germline V gene lookup returns CDR1 LNHDA and CDR2 SQIVND (reference sequence). V was clipped by 10 bases and J by 11 bases, with 22 bases between them. The DNA of the CDR3 is TGTGCCACTTCCAATTCCCCCCAGGCTTGGCAGTATTTT. Protein product: CATSNSPQAWQYF.

The chain joins TRBV2 to TRBJ2-1; tentatively, D is TRBD1 (5 bases). Germline V gene lookup returns CDR1 SNHLY and CDR2 FYNNEI. The CDR3 runs to 15 residues. V shed 4 bases and J shed 1 base, with 11 bases lying between them. CDR3 in DNA: TGTGCCAGCAGTGGTCTACAGGATTCCTACAATGAGCAGTTCTTC. It is translated as CASSGLQDSYNEQFF. Variable domain in full (rest from reference TRBV2 and TRBJ2-1): EPEVTQTPSHQVTQMGQEVILRCVPISNHLYFYWYRQILGQKVEFLVSFYNNEISEKSEIFDDQFSVERPDGSNFTLKIRSTKLEDSAMYFCASSGLQDSYNEQFFGPGTRLTVL.

The rearrangement uses TRBV20-1 and TRBJ2-7; no definite D call. Trimming cost V 2 bases and J 5 bases, with 7 bases left between them. CDR1 and CDR2 from the germline V gene are DFQATT and SNEGSKA (reference sequence). The CDR3 is 11 residues long. The CDR3: CSARRQNEQYF. For the CDR3, the DNA is TGCAGTGCTAGACGGCAGAACGAGCAGTACTTC.